The rows below give T cell receptor beta chains drawn from one sample of a study of blood T cell repertoires in COVID-19. The table came from immunoSEQ multiplex PCR; TCRdb's copy has only in-frame clones and leaves some out. The table lists approximately 100,000 clones, about 78% of them singletons. Sequenced material: peripheral blood. The receptors originated from a human donor in a cohort sampled during active or convalescent COVID-19. CDR3s leave out the opening cysteine and the closing phenylalanine or tryptophan. Clone size is stated in some rows and not others, as once, few, many or a class when expanded.

j_gene,v_gene,abundance,CDR3aa
TRBJ1-2,TRBV30,few,AWSVSGGGGYGYT
TRBJ2-1,TRBV5-6,NA,ASSQGARTYNEQF
TRBJ1-1,TRBV20-1,NA,SASWGVIRNTEAF
TRBJ1-5,TRBV19,NA,ASSIIGGNQPQH
TRBJ2-1,TRBV4-2,NA,ASSSEGVDGGNEQF
TRBJ2-1,TRBV4-3,NA,ASSQGLAKYNEQF
TRBJ1-5,TRBV21-1,NA,ASSKLGAGQGFNQPQH
TRBJ1-2,TRBV7-2,NA,ASSLVGGSPNYGYT
TRBJ2-5,TRBV27,NA,ASSLKNTGTGVETQY
TRBJ1-2,TRBV7-2,NA,ASSGLGIANYGYT
TRBJ2-4,TRBV6-2/TRBV6-3,NA,ASSYHQPGTTIPAKNIQY
TRBJ1-3,TRBV6-5,NA,ASSFQGASGNTIY
TRBJ1-2,TRBV5-8,NA,ASSLDRVALNYGYT
TRBJ1-3,TRBV5-1,NA,ASSLALSGSNTIY
TRBJ1-2,TRBV19,NA,ASSRGWNGARYGYT
TRBJ1-2,TRBV27,NA,ASSQGTGGNYGYT
TRBJ1-6,TRBV4-1,NA,ASNHAGQGYPPLH
TRBJ1-1,TRBV5-1,NA,ASSLLLNTEAF
TRBJ2-3,TRBV19,NA,ASSLLAGGPDTQY
TRBJ2-3,TRBV28,NA,ASSTGLAGALSDTQY
TRBJ1-3,TRBV10-2,NA,ASSAGAGNTIY
TRBJ1-2,TRBV7-2,NA,ASSPPLGRDNYGYT
TRBJ1-5,TRBV19,NA,ASSLSGGGGNQPQH
TRBJ1-1,TRBV18,NA,ASSEGQGNTEAF
TRBJ2-7,TRBV6-2/TRBV6-3,NA,ASSGVGQGARGEQY
TRBJ2-7,TRBV10-3,NA,AISERTGALDYEQY
TRBJ2-7,TRBV27,NA,ASSLTPGYEQY
TRBJ1-2,TRBV6-6,NA,ASSAGQNYGYT
TRBJ1-3,TRBV25-1,few,ASRDSSGNTIY